Below are 9 T cell receptor beta chains sequenced from a single sample in a study of blood T cell repertoires in COVID-19. The repertoire was sequenced with immunoSEQ multiplex PCR; TCRdb's copy has only in-frame clones and lacks some. In the table there are under 95,000 clones, 85% to 95% of which are singletons. Sequenced material: peripheral blood. These TCRs come from a woman aged 50 to 60 in a cohort sampled during active COVID-19.

This chain uses TRBV6-6 with TRBJ1-2; D unclear. Trimming cost V 0 bases and J 6 bases, with 8 bases left between them. Germline V gene lookup returns CDR1 MNHNY and CDR2 SVGAGI (reference sequence). The CDR3 runs to 13 residues. The DNA of the CDR3 is TGTGCCAGCAGTTACTCGTCCGGGGATGGCTACACCTTC. It codes for CASSYSSGDGYTF.

The gene calls are TRBV5-6 and TRBJ2-7; TRBD2 matches at 10 bases. Looked up from germline, CDR1 is SGHDT and CDR2 is YYEEEE. This CDR3 has 15 amino acids. The ends lost 0 bases at V and 0 bases at J; junction bases unmatched: 0. CDR3 loop: CASSLVAGGSYEQYF. The CDR3, as DNA: TGTGCCAGCAGCTTGGTAGCGGGGGGCTCCTACGAGCAGTACTTC.

This clone has a single count. This chain connects TRBV19 to TRBJ1-5; D gene uncertain. Trimming took off 6 bases at V and 8 bases at J, with 14 bases between the two ends. In germline, CDR1 is LNHDA, CDR2 SQIVND (reference sequence). The CDR3 has 13 residues. Written as DNA, the CDR3 is TGTGCCAGTAGGGCCCCAAACGATAAGCCCCAGCATTTT. Amino acid sequence: CASRAPNDKPQHF.

The rearrangement joins TRBV6-5 to TRBJ2-1, with TRBD1 as a possible D gene (6 bases). Deletions cut 3 bases from V and 16 bases from J, with 22 bases between. From germline, CDR1 is MNHEY and CDR2 SVGAGI. The CDR3 contains 14 residues. The CDR3 nucleotides are TGTGCCAGCAGTTATACTCGAGGGACATTTTCCTTCTTCTTC. It specifies CASSYTRGTFSFFF.

V gene TRBV3-1 (or the pseudogene TRBV3-2) combines with J gene TRBJ1-1, with a tentative D call TRBD1 (5 bases). The CDR3 covers 14 residues. From germline, CDR1 is LGHDT and CDR2 YNNKEL (reference sequence). Deletions cut 2 bases from V and 4 bases from J, with 11 bases between. The CDR3 here is CASSQRGGTTEAFF. The CDR3 DNA reads as TGTGCCAGCAGCCAACGTGGGGGGACCACTGAAGCTTTCTTT.

V and J are TRBV4-1 and TRBJ1-1, with a weak D call TRBD1 (5 bases). The CDR3 runs 13 residues. The V end lost 6 bases, the J end lost 2 bases, and 10 bases lay between the germline ends. The V gene's germline CDR1 is MGHRA and CDR2 YSYEKL. The CDR3 loop reads CASRLGGNTEAFF. In DNA form, the CDR3 reads TGCGCCAGCAGATTGGGGGGAAACACTGAAGCTTTCTTT.

This clone was counted between two and nine times. The rearrangement uses TRBV9 and TRBJ1-3, with D uncertain. This CDR3 region has 13 residues. Looked up from germline, CDR1 is SGDLS and CDR2 is YYNGEE. Between the trimmed V and J ends, which lost 3 bases and 5 bases, there was a span of 9 bases. The CDR3 DNA reads TGTGCCAGCAGCGGACCGACAAGAAACACCATATATTTT. Translation gives CASSGPTRNTIYF.

This clone has a handful of counts. The rearrangement links TRBV2 to TRBJ2-7; 7 bases agree with TRBD2. This CDR3 is 13 amino acids long. Germline lookup yields CDR1 SNHLY and CDR2 FYNNEI. V lost 6 bases and J lost 7; bases outside the gene matches: 9. Written as DNA, the CDR3 is TGTGCCAGCAGGCGAGCGGGGTTTCGGGAGCAGTACTTC. This codes for CASRRAGFREQYF.

This clone was seen a single time. The V and J genes are TRBV24-1 and TRBJ1-2; the D is unclear. The V end lost 2 bases, the J end lost 4 bases, and 4 bases lay between the germline ends. The CDR3 consists of 12 residues. CDR1 and CDR2 from the germline V gene are KGHDR and SFDVKD. The DNA for the CDR3 is TGTGCCACCAGTGATTGGAGCTATGGCTACACCTTC. This gives the protein CATSDWSYGYTF.